The clone carrying this T cell receptor beta chain has just one count. Its antigen is unknown. The CDR3 length is 15 residues. Germline lookup yields CDR1 MNHEY and CDR2 SVGAGI. The V end lost 6 bases, the J end lost 0 bases, and 15 bases lay between the germline ends. Splitting of CD4+ cells produced CD45RA+ naive and CD45RA-negative memory subsets. Original methodology: ImmunoSEQ yielded junction-only sequences lacking quality scores, so filtering differed. Some clones are missing from TCRdb's copy, which holds only in-frame ones; the method was immunoSEQ multiplex PCR. The V and J calls and clone size come from that table; D and trimming were worked out from the DNA. The sample consists of roughly 1,500,000 clones, 98% to 99% of them appearing once. This sample is part of a study of shared clonotypes between healthy human individuals. General study points: Sampling included only blood; tissue repertoires likely differ. It was the non-shared clonotypes that had lower generation probabilities than clonotypes shared by all four donors.

Sequenced sample: naive CD4+ T cells sorted from blood. Subset meaning: CD45RA+ positively selected. The TCR was taken from a man aged 25-45 years in good health. V and J are TRBV6-5 and TRBJ2-7; D is perhaps TRBD1 (6 bases). The CDR3 nucleotides read TGTGCCAGCAGAGCCGGGACAATAAGCTCCTACGAGCAGTACTTC. Its translation is CASRAGTISSYEQYF.